This T cell receptor beta chain was recorded in a study of blood T cell repertoires in COVID-19. Study information: Samples came from the United States, Italy and Spain, spanning acute and convalescent COVID-19. PBMCs, B-cell-depleted T cells, or T cells were the source of the cDNA or gDNA that made up the material.

Original processing methods: Researchers report that nucleated cell counts were estimated from reference gene primer amplification. Method: immunoSEQ multiplex PCR; TCRdb's copy keeps in-frame clones and lacks some. That table furnishes V, J and clone size, whereas the DNA furnished D and trimming. The table has about 440,000 clones, approximately 88% seen once. In Seattle, patients joined the study during active infection and were tracked longitudinally. The germline V gene encodes CDR1 SEHNR and CDR2 FQNEAQ (reference sequence). The CDR3 has 15 amino acids. V was pared by 1 base and J by 8 bases, with 14 bases between.

The clonotype was recovered from a woman aged 45-59 years with COVID-19, enrolled during active disease. Sequencing was carried out using peripheral blood. V and J are TRBV7-9 and TRBJ1-4, with TRBD1 as a possible D gene (5 bases). CDR3 sequence reads: CASSLEVGPEEKLFF. The CDR3 DNA is TGTGCCAGCAGCTTAGAAGTGGGGCCGGAGGAAAAACTGTTTTTT.